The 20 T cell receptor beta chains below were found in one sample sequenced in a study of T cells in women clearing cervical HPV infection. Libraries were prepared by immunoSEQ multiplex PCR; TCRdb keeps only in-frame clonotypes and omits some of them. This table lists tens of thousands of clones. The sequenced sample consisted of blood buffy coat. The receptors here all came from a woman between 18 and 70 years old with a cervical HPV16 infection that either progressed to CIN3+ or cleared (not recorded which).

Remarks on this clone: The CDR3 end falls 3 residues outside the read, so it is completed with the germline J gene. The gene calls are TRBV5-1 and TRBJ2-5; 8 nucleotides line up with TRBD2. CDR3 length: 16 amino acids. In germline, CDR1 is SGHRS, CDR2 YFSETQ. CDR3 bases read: TGCGCCAGCAGCTTGTCGTCTCTAGCGGGCACAGATACC. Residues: CASSLSSLAGTDT. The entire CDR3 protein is CASSLSSLAGTDTQYF.

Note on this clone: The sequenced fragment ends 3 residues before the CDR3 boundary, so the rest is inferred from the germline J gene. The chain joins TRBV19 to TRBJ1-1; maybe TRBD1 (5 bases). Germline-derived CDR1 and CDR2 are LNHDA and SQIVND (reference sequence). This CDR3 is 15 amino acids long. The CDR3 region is CASSMGLAVQETAFF. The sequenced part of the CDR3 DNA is TGTGCCAGTAGTATGGGGCTAGCGGTCCAAGAGACA.

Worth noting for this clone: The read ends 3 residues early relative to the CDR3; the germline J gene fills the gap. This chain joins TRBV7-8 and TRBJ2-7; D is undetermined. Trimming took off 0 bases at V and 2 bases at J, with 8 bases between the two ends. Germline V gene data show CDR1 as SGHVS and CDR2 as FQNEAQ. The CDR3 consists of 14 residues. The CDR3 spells CASSLAGQTYEQYF. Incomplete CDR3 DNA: TGTGCCAGCAGCTTAGCTGGCCAGACCTACGAG.

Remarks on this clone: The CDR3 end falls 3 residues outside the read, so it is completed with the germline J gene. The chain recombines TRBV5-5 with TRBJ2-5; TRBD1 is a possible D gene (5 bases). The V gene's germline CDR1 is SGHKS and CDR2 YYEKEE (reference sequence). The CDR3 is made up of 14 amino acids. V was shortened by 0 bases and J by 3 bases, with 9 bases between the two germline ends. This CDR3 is CASSLAGREETQYF. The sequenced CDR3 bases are TGTGCCAGCAGCTTGGCGGGCAGGGAAGAGACC.

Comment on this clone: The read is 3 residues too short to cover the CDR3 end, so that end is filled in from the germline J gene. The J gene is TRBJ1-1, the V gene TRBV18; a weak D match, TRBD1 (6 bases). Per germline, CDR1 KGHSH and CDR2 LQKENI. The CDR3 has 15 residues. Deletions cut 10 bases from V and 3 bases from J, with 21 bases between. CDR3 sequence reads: CANPPARTGHTEAFF. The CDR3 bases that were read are TGTGCCAACCCCCCCGCACGCACAGGGCACACTGAA.

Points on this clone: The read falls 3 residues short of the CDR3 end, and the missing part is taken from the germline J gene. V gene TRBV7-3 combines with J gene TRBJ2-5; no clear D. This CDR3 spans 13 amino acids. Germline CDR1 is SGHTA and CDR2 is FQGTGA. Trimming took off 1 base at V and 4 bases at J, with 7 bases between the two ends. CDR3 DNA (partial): TGTGCCAGCAGCTTAAACAGAGGAGAGACC. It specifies CASSLNRGET. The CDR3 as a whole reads CASSLNRGETQYF.

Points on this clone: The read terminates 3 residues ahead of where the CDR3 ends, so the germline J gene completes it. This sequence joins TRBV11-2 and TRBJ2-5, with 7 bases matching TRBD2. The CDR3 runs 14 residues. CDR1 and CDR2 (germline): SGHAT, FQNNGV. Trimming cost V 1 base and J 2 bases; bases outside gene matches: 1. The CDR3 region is CASSLGRGQETQYF. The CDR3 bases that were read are TGTGCCAGCAGCTTAGGGCGGGGGCAAGAGACC. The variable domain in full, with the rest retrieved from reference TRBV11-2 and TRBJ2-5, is EAGVAQSPRYKIIEKRQSVAFWCNPISGHATLYWYQQILGQGPKLLIQFQNNGVVDDSQLPKDRFSAERLKGVDSTLKIQPAKLEDSAVYLCASSLGRGQETQYFGPGTRLLVL.

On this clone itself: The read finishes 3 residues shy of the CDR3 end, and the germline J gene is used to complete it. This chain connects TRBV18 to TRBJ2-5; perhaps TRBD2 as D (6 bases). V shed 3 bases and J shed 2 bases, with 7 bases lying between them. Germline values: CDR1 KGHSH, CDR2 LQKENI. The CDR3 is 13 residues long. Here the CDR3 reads CASSPGGQETQYF. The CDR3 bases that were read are TGTGCCAGCTCACCCGGAGGGCAAGAGACC.

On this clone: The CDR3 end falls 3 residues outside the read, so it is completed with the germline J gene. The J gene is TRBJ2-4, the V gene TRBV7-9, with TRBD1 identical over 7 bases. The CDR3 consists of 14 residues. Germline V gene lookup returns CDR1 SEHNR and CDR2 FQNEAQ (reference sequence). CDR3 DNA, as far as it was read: TGTGCCAGCAGCTTCTCGACAGGGAATAATGGT. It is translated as CASSFSTGNNG. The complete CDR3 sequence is CASSFSTGNNGQYF.

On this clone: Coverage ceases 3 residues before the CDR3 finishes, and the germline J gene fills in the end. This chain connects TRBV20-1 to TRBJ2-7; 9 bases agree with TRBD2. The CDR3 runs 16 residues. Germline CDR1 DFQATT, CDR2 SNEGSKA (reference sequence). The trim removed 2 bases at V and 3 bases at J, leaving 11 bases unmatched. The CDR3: CSARLPSELAGYEQYF. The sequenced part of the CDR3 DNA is TGCAGTGCTAGACTCCCGTCCGAACTAGCGGGCTACGAG.

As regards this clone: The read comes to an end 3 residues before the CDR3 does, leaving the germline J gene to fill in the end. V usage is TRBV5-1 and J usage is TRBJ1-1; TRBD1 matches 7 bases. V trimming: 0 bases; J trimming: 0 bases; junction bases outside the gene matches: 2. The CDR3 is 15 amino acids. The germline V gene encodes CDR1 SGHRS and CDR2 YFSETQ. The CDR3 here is CASSLDRGMNTEAFF. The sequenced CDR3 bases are TGCGCCAGCAGCTTGGACAGGGGCATGAACACTGAA.

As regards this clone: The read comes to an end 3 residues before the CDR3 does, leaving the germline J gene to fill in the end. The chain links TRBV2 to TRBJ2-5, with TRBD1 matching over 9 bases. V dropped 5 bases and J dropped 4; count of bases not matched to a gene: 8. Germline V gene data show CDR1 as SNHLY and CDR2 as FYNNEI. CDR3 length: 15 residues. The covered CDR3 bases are TGTGCCAGCAGTCCATCCTTGGGACAGGGAGAGACC. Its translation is CASSPSLGQGET. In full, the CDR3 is CASSPSLGQGETQYF.

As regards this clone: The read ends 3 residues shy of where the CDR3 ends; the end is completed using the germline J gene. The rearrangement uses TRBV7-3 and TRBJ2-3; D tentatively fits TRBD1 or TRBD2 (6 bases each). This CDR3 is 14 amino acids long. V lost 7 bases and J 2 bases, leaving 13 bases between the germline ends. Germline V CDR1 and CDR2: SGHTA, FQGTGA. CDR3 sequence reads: CASNAGHNTDTQYF. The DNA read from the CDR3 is TGTGCCAGCAACGCGGGACACAACACAGATACG.

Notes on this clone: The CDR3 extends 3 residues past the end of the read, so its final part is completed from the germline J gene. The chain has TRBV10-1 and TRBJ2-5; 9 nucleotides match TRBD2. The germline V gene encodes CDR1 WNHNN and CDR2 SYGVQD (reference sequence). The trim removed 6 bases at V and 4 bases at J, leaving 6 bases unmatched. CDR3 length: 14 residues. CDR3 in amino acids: CASSPGLARETQYF. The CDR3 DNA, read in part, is TGCGCCAGCAGCCCGGGACTAGCCCGAGAGACC.

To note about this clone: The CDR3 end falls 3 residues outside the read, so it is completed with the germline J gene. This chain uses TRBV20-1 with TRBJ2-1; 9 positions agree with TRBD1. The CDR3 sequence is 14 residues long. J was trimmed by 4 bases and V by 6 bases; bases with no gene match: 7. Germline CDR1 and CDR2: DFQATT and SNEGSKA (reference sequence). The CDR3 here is CSAPGTGRYNEQFF. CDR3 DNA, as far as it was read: TGCAGTGCCCCGGGGACAGGGAGGTACAATGAG.

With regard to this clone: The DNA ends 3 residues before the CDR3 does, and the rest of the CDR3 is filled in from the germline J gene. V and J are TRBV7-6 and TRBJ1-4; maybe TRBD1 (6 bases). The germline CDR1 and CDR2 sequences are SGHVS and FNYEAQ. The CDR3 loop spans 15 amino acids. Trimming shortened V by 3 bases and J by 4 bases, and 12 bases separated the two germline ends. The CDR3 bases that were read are TGTGCCAGCAGCTTGTCTTCAGGGGTTAATGAAAAA. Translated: CASSLSSGVNEK. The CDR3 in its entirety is CASSLSSGVNEKLFF.

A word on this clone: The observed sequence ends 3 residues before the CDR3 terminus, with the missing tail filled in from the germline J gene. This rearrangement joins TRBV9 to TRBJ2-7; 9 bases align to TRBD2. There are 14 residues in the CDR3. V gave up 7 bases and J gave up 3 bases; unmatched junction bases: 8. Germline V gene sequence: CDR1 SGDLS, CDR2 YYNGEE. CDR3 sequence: CASSRGGGVYEQYF. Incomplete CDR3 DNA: TGTGCCAGCTCCCGTGGCGGGGGGGTCTACGAG.

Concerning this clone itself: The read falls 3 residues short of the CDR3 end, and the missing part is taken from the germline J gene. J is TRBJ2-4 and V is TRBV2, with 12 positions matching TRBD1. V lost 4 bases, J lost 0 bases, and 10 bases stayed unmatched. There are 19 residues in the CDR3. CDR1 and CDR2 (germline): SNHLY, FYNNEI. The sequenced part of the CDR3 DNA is TGTGCCAGCAGTGTAGGGACAGGGGGCGCGTCCCGAGCCAAAAACATT. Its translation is CASSVGTGGASRAKNI. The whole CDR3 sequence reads CASSVGTGGASRAKNIQYF.

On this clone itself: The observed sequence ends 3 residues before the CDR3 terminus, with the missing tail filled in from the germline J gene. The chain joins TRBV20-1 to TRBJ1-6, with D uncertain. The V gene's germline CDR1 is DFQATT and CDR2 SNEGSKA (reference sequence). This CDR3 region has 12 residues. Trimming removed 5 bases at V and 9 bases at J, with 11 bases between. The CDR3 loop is CSAVSGPSPLHF. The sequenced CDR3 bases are TGCAGTGCTGTATCAGGCCCTTCACCC.

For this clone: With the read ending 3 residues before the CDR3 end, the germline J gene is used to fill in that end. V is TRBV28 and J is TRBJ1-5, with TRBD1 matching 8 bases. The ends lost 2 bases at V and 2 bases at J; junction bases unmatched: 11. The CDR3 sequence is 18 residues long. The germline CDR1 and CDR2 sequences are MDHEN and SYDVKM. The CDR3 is CASSLGYSPGGGNQPQHF. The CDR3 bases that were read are TGTGCCAGCAGTTTAGGTTATTCCCCAGGGGGCGGCAATCAGCCC.